Below are 14 T cell receptor beta chains sequenced from a single sample in a study of T cell responses to AZD1222 COVID-19 vaccine. Clones were sequenced by immunoSEQ multiplex PCR, and TCRdb holds only the in-frame ones, with some missing. This sample has over 85,000 clones; roughly nine tenths occur once, and the top ten carry roughly 3%. The sequencing used peripheral blood, collected on day 0 of AZD1222 vaccination. The receptors originated from an adult in good health.

This clone has more than one count but fewer than ten. This chain links TRBV5-1 with TRBJ2-7; the match to TRBD1 covers 7 bases. The trim removed 4 bases at V and 2 bases at J, leaving 3 bases unmatched. The CDR3 totals 13 residues. CDR1 SGHRS and CDR2 YFSETQ come from the germline V gene. CDR3 protein: CASSPDRAYEQYF. The CDR3 DNA reads as TGCGCCAGCAGCCCAGACAGGGCCTACGAGCAGTACTTC.

V usage is TRBV19 and J usage is TRBJ1-2; D remains unclear. Trimming cost V 5 bases and J 4 bases, with 8 bases left between them. Germline V gene lookup returns CDR1 LNHDA and CDR2 SQIVND (reference sequence). CDR3 length equals 12 residues. The CDR3 DNA follows: TGTGCCAGTAGTTTGCAGACCTATGGCTACACCTTC. Translating it yields CASSLQTYGYTF.

The rearrangement links TRBV4-1 to TRBJ2-5, with D possibly being TRBD2 (5 bases). The CDR3 loop spans 14 amino acids. Germline CDR1 and CDR2: MGHRA and YSYEKL. Trimming left V 1 base short and J 3 bases short, with 9 bases between. CDR3 nucleotides: TGCGCCAGCAGCCAAGTTCAGAGGGAAGAGACCCAGTACTTC. Translated: CASSQVQREETQYF.

This chain connects TRBV4-3 to TRBJ2-6; 8 positions match TRBD1. The length of the CDR3 is 19 residues. V shed 1 base, J shed 0 bases, and the junction held 8 bases outside the gene matches. Germline values: CDR1 LGHNA, CDR2 YSLEER. The DNA of the CDR3 is TGCGCCAGCAGCCAAGGTACGACAGGGGACCTCTCTGGGGCCAACGTCCTGACTTTC. As protein: CASSQGTTGDLSGANVLTF.

The chain recombines TRBV9 with TRBJ1-3; D gene unclear. The germline CDR1 and CDR2 sequences are SGDLS and YYNGEE. Trimming removed 0 bases at V and 0 bases at J, with 7 bases between. This CDR3 is built from 15 residues. The CDR3 DNA follows: TGTGCCAGCAGCGTAGAGGCAGCCTCTGGAAACACCATATATTTT. Translated: CASSVEAASGNTIYF.

The V gene is TRBV7-3, the J gene TRBJ2-2; 8 nucleotides agree with TRBD2. Unmatched junction bases numbered 9, after V lost 1 base and J lost 5 bases. Looked up from germline, CDR1 is SGHTA and CDR2 is FQGTGA. This CDR3 has 17 amino acids. CDR3 sequence: CASSLRSAGGLTGELFF. The CDR3 nucleotides read TGTGCCAGCAGCTTAAGAAGTGCGGGAGGATTAACCGGGGAGCTGTTTTTT.

This clone was seen more than once but under ten times. This chain joins TRBV11-1 and TRBJ2-1; D is unresolved. From germline, CDR1 is SGHAT and CDR2 FQDESV (reference sequence). Between the trimmed V and J ends, which lost 1 base and 9 bases, there was a span of 7 bases. CDR3 length: 12 residues. In DNA, the CDR3 is TGTGCCAGCAGCTTAGGTGGTGGTGAGCAGTTCTTC. Protein: CASSLGGGEQFF.

This sequence joins TRBV9 and TRBJ2-2; D is unresolved. Trimming cost V 0 bases and J 6 bases, with 6 bases left between them. This CDR3 comprises 13 residues. Germline-derived CDR1 and CDR2 are SGDLS and YYNGEE. The DNA of the CDR3 is TGTGCCAGCAGCGTAGTTTGTCCCGGGGAGCTGTTTTTT. Translating it yields CASSVVCPGELFF.

This chain uses TRBV24-1 with TRBJ1-2; 7 bases line up with TRBD1. Germline CDR1 and CDR2: KGHDR and SFDVKD. CDR3 length equals 14 residues. V gave up 7 bases and J gave up 7 bases; unmatched junction bases: 11. CDR3 sequence: CATRETGVVGGYTF. The CDR3 bases are TGTGCCACCAGAGAAACAGGGGTGGTAGGTGGCTACACCTTC.

This chain uses TRBV6-2 or TRBV6-3 with TRBJ1-5, with D tentatively TRBD1 (6 bases). V gave up 2 bases and J gave up 6 bases, with 23 bases separating them. The CDR3 extends over 18 amino acids. In germline, CDR1 is MNHEY, CDR2 SVGEGT. CDR3: CASSYRGGTPGRGQPQHF. In nucleotides, the CDR3 is TGTGCCAGCAGTTACAGGGGCGGGACACCAGGCCGGGGTCAGCCCCAGCATTTT.

The rearrangement joins TRBV3-1 (or the pseudogene TRBV3-2) to TRBJ1-4; D remains unclear. Trimming shortened V by 3 bases and J by 7 bases, and 15 bases separated the two germline ends. The length of the CDR3 is 15 residues. Germline V gene data show CDR1 as LGHDT and CDR2 as YNNKEL (reference sequence). The CDR3 spells CASSHRTGGSEKLFF. Written as DNA, the CDR3 is TGTGCCAGCAGCCACCGGACGGGAGGAAGTGAAAAACTGTTTTTT.

The J gene is TRBJ2-2, the V gene TRBV7-9, with 7 positions matching TRBD1. CDR3 size: 17 residues. Trimming cost V 7 bases and J 1 base; bases outside gene matches: 12. Looked up from germline, CDR1 is SEHNR and CDR2 is FQNEAQ (reference sequence). The CDR3 loop reads CASITHRQGMNTGELFF. The DNA for the CDR3 is TGTGCCAGCATCACCCACCGACAGGGAATGAACACCGGGGAGCTGTTTTTT.

The chain combines TRBV2 with TRBJ2-2; the D gene could be TRBD1 or TRBD2 (5 bases each). This CDR3 has 15 residues. Germline CDR1 reads SNHLY; CDR2 reads FYNNEI. V was shortened by 6 bases and J by 4 bases, with 15 bases between the two germline ends. The DNA for the CDR3 is TGTGCCAGCAGGTCCGACCGTGGGGGCACCGGGGAGCTGTTTTTT. Its translation: CASRSDRGGTGELFF. Full variable domain (outside the CDR3, taken from reference TRBV2 and TRBJ2-2): EPEVTQTPSHQVTQMGQEVILRCVPISNHLYFYWYRQILGQKVEFLVSFYNNEISEKSEIFDDQFSVERPDGSNFTLKIRSTKLEDSAMYFCASRSDRGGTGELFFGEGSRLTVL.

This chain links TRBV6-5 with TRBJ1-1; TRBD1 agrees at 7 bases. This CDR3 is 15 amino acids long. The germline gives CDR1 MNHEY, CDR2 SVGAGI. The junction had 11 bases not matched to a gene; V was cut back by 6 bases and J by 4 bases. CDR3 sequence: CASSRPGQASTEAFF. CDR3 nucleotides: TGTGCCAGCAGCCGGCCCGGACAGGCTTCCACTGAAGCTTTCTTT.